This record covers a single T cell receptor beta chain. CDR3 size: 13 residues. V was cut by 7 bases and J by 2 bases, with 11 bases left in between. The germline V gene has CDR1 SNHLY and CDR2 FYNNEI. The sample is drawn from a study of blood T cell repertoires in COVID-19. In the study overall: COVID-19 samples from acute and convalescent phases originated in the United States, Italy and Spain. PBMCs, B-cell-depleted T cells, or T cells were the source of the cDNA or gDNA that made up the material.

Authors' methods: Estimates of nucleated cell counts were drawn from the amplification of reference gene primers. This table comes from immunoSEQ multiplex PCR, and its TCRdb copy is limited to in-frame clones, with some not included. That table is the source of V, J and clone size, and D and trimming were worked out from the DNA. Among roughly 76,000 clones listed, roughly 87% were seen once. Sequencing was carried out using peripheral blood. The source is a man aged 25 to 40 with acute or convalescent COVID-19. The chain has TRBV2 and TRBJ1-2; D possibly corresponds to TRBD1 (6 bases). In DNA, the CDR3 is TGTGCCAGCACCTTGGGACAAAACTATGGCTACACCTTC. Its protein is CASTLGQNYGYTF. The full variable domain, in which reference TRBV2 and TRBJ1-2 provide the parts outside the CDR3, is EPEVTQTPSHQVTQMGQEVILRCVPISNHLYFYWYRQILGQKVEFLVSFYNNEISEKSEIFDDQFSVERPDGSNFTLKIRSTKLEDSAMYFCASTLGQNYGYTFGSGTRLTVV.